A single sample gave rise to the 4 T cell receptor beta chains below, sequenced in a study of T cell repertoires in cytomegalovirus infection. No cognate antigen is known for these TCRs. MiXCR was run by TCRdb on the reads, yielding one entry per CDR3 protein. The sample has hundreds of thousands of distinct CDR3 sequences, roughly 29% seen once. The sequenced sample was cultured PBMCs, obtained from culture after CMV antigen stimulation. Receptor source: a human donor in good health (CMV status not recorded). Some clones in this sample may be carry-over from other donors' samples.

This clonotype was found a few times. V gene TRBV29-1 combines with J gene TRBJ2-1, with 14 bases identical to TRBD2. Germline V gene data show CDR1 as SQVTM and CDR2 as ANQGSEA. Trimming at V came to 6 bases and at J to 5 bases, leaving 3 bases not matched to a gene. The CDR3 is made up of 14 amino acids. CDR3 coding DNA: TGCAGCGTAAGGACTAGCGGGAGGAACAATGAGCAGTTCTTC. This encodes CSVRTSGRNNEQFF.

This clonotype turned up a few times. V and J are TRBV6-6 and TRBJ2-7; 9 bases fit TRBD1. Trimming at V came to 5 bases and at J to 5 bases, leaving 10 bases not matched to a gene. Germline loops: CDR1 MNHNY, CDR2 SVGAGI (reference sequence). CDR3 length: 15 residues. The CDR3 sequence is CASSDYGQGMDEQYF. The DNA of the CDR3 is TGTGCCAGCAGTGACTACGGACAGGGGATGGACGAGCAGTACTTC.

This clonotype was counted once. This sequence joins TRBV5-6 and TRBJ2-2; D uncertain. CDR3 length: 15 residues. Germline CDR1 SGHDT, CDR2 YYEEEE. Between the trimmed V and J ends, which lost 1 base and 5 bases, there was a span of 12 bases. CDR3 in DNA: TGTGCCAGCAGCTTGACGTCGGTGCGGACCGGGGAGCTGTTTTTT. Its translation: CASSLTSVRTGELFF.

This clonotype was seen only a few times. The chain is built from TRBV5-1 and TRBJ2-7; the D gene is possibly TRBD2 (7 bases). The CDR3 is 16 amino acids. Germline-derived CDR1 and CDR2 are SGHRS and YFSETQ. The V end lost 0 bases, the J end lost 5 bases, and 18 bases lay between the germline ends. This CDR3 is CASSLELGGRGDEQYF. CDR3 in DNA: TGCGCCAGCAGCTTGGAGCTGGGGGGCCGGGGGGACGAGCAGTACTTC.